This T cell receptor beta chain originates from a study of blood T cell repertoires in COVID-19. Profiled with immunoSEQ multiplex PCR; TCRdb holds only in-frame clones, not every one. The sample consists of over 350,000 clones, around 87% of them appearing once. Across 20 to 25 US areas, participants ranged in age from 18 to 89 years. This receptor was taken from a woman between 45 and 60 years old who had recovered from COVID-19. The material sequenced was PBMCs or T cells enriched from blood (not recorded which).

Here the CDR3 DNA reads TGTGCCAGCAGCACTGGGACAGGGAACAATCAGCCCCAGCATTTT. Translated: CASSTGTGNNQPQHF. The chain is built from TRBV7-8 and TRBJ1-5; TRBD1 matches at 9 bases. The CDR3 runs 15 residues. Germline CDR1 reads SGHVS; CDR2 reads FQNEAQ. J was trimmed by 3 bases and V by 5 bases; bases with no gene match: 5.